Listed below are T cell receptor beta chains from one sample, sequenced in a study of T cell changes during pregnancy in multiple sclerosis. Only in-frame clones appear in the TCRdb table, and some are missing; sequencing was by immunoSEQ multiplex PCR. The sample gives roughly 39,000 clones, around 90% of which show up once; 9% to 14% is in the top ten. The specimen comprised CD8+ T cells from peripheral blood mononuclear cells, sampled after pregnancy. These receptors were obtained from a female donor with multiple sclerosis, enrolled in a pregnancy study. The CDR3 runs from the conserved cysteine through the conserved F or W. The order of the fields is CDR3 length, clone size, D gene, V gene, J gene, CDR3 DNA, CDR3 protein. D genes are given only for firm matches. Size tells how often a clone was seen (once, few, many) or the class of an expanded clone, and some rows leave it out.

length: 16
size: -
D: -
V: TRBV27
J: TRBJ2-4
DNA: TGTGCCAGCAGTTTCCTCTCCGGACAGCCAGGGAGCATTCAGTACTTC
CDR3: CASSFLSGQPGSIQYF

length: 14
size: -
D: -
V: TRBV7-3
J: TRBJ2-3
DNA: TGTGCCAGCAGCTTAGCAGGGGGCACAGATACGCAGTATTTT
CDR3: CASSLAGGTDTQYF

length: 16
size: -
D: TRBD1
V: TRBV27
J: TRBJ2-7
DNA: TGTGCCAGCAGTTTAAGTGGTACAGGGGATTTTCGGGAGCAGTACTTC
CDR3: CASSLSGTGDFREQYF

length: 14
size: -
D: TRBD2
V: TRBV19
J: TRBJ2-7
DNA: TGTGCCAGTAGTGCAGGACTAGGGGCCTACGAGCAGTACTTC
CDR3: CASSAGLGAYEQYF

length: 14
size: -
D: TRBD2
V: TRBV28
J: TRBJ2-2
DNA: TGTGCCAGCAGTAGGGGACTAGCGACTGGGGAGCTGTTTTTT
CDR3: CASSRGLATGELFF

length: 16
size: -
D: -
V: TRBV5-5
J: TRBJ2-2
DNA: TGTGCCAGCAGCCCCGACACATCGGTAAACACCGGGGAGCTGTTTTTT
CDR3: CASSPDTSVNTGELFF

length: 15
size: once
D: TRBD2
V: TRBV4-1
J: TRBJ2-7
DNA: TGCGCCAGCAGCCAACAACTAGCGGGAGTCTACGAGCAGTACTTC
CDR3: CASSQQLAGVYEQYF

length: 15
size: -
D: TRBD2
V: TRBV6-4
J: TRBJ2-1
DNA: TGTGCCAGCAGCCCCCTAGCGGGAGGGCCAAATGAGCAGTTCTTC
CDR3: CASSPLAGGPNEQFF

length: 17
size: -
D: -
V: TRBV18
J: TRBJ2-3
DNA: TGTGCCAGCTCACCCCCAGAAGACAGGACGTTCACAGATACGCAGTATTTT
CDR3: CASSPPEDRTFTDTQYF

length: 13
size: -
D: TRBD1
V: TRBV27
J: TRBJ2-7
DNA: TGTGCCAGCAGGGACAGGGATGCCTACGAGCAGTACTTC
CDR3: CASRDRDAYEQYF

length: 15
size: -
D: -
V: TRBV13
J: TRBJ1-1
DNA: TGTGCCAGCAGCTTAGGACAGGGTGGCGCGACTGAAGCTTTCTTT
CDR3: CASSLGQGGATEAFF

length: 15
size: -
D: -
V: TRBV7-8
J: TRBJ1-4
DNA: TGTGCCAGCAGCTTAGCGTGGAGTGGGGGCGAAAAACTGTTTTTT
CDR3: CASSLAWSGGEKLFF

length: 13
size: -
D: -
V: TRBV7-2
J: TRBJ2-7
DNA: TGTGCCAGCAGCTTAGCGAGCTCTTACGAGCAGTACTTC
CDR3: CASSLASSYEQYF

length: 15
size: -
D: TRBD1
V: TRBV19
J: TRBJ2-7
DNA: TGTGCCAGTAGTATAACCGGGACAGGCTTGGGTGAGCAGTACTTC
CDR3: CASSITGTGLGEQYF

length: 18
size: -
D: TRBD1
V: TRBV11-2
J: TRBJ2-5
DNA: TGTGCCAGCAGCTTTGGGGACAGGGGGGGCTTATTCCAAGAGACCCAGTACTTC
CDR3: CASSFGDRGGLFQETQYF

length: 15
size: -
D: -
V: TRBV6-5
J: TRBJ2-4
DNA: TGTGCCAGCAGGCCCGGGGTACTAGCCAAAAACATTCAGTACTTC
CDR3: CASRPGVLAKNIQYF

length: 14
size: -
D: -
V: TRBV14
J: TRBJ2-3
DNA: TGTGCCAGCAGCCAGGAGGGGTTGGCAGATACGCAGTATTTT
CDR3: CASSQEGLADTQYF

length: 13
size: few
D: -
V: TRBV7-9
J: TRBJ1-6
DNA: TGTGCCACTAACTGGGGCCCCAATTCACCCCTCCACTTT
CDR3: CATNWGPNSPLHF

length: 17
size: -
D: TRBD2
V: TRBV11-2
J: TRBJ2-3
DNA: TGTGCCAGCGTCTATGGGAGGACTAGCGGGAGCACAGATACGCAGTATTTT
CDR3: CASVYGRTSGSTDTQYF

length: 13
size: -
D: TRBD1
V: TRBV18
J: TRBJ2-7
DNA: TGTGCCAGCTCTGGGACAGACTCCTACGAGCAGTACTTC
CDR3: CASSGTDSYEQYF

length: 13
size: -
D: -
V: TRBV5-4
J: TRBJ1-2
DNA: TGTGCCAGCAGCCTGCAGGGCGTGGGTGGCTACACCTTC
CDR3: CASSLQGVGGYTF

length: 15
size: -
D: -
V: TRBV10-3
J: TRBJ2-7
DNA: TGTGCCATCAGGAACCGATCGTCCCCCCTATACGAGCAGTACTTC
CDR3: CAIRNRSSPLYEQYF

length: 17
size: -
D: TRBD2
V: TRBV2
J: TRBJ2-5
DNA: TGTGCCCGCGACCCGGGACTAGCGGGGGAGGGTCTAGAGACCCAGTACTTC
CDR3: CARDPGLAGEGLETQYF

length: 13
size: -
D: -
V: TRBV7-6
J: TRBJ1-5
DNA: TGTGCCAGCAGCTCTCGGGTTGGTCAGCCCCAGCATTTT
CDR3: CASSSRVGQPQHF

length: 15
size: -
D: -
V: TRBV27
J: TRBJ1-5
DNA: TGTGCCAGCAGTTCCGGGTCGCTAGTCAATCAGCCCCAGCATTTT
CDR3: CASSSGSLVNQPQHF

length: 14
size: once
D: TRBD1
V: TRBV27
J: TRBJ2-7
DNA: TGTGCCAGCAGCCGGACAGGGGGGCCCTACGAGCAGTACTTC
CDR3: CASSRTGGPYEQYF

length: 15
size: -
D: -
V: TRBV6-5
J: TRBJ2-5
DNA: TGTGCCAGCAGTTACGGACGGGGAGTAGGAAAGACCCAGTACTTC
CDR3: CASSYGRGVGKTQYF